Below are 6 T cell receptor beta chains sequenced from a single sample in a study of blood T cell repertoires in COVID-19. Sequenced by immunoSEQ multiplex PCR; TCRdb stores in-frame clones only, minus some. The sample records around 200,000 clones, 89% being singletons. The sequenced material came from PBMCs or T cells enriched from blood (not recorded which). These receptors originate from a woman between 18 and 29 years old who had recovered from COVID-19.

V gene TRBV19 combines with J gene TRBJ1-1, with 9 nucleotides matching TRBD1. V shed 2 bases, J shed 7 bases, and the junction held 8 bases outside the gene matches. CDR1 is LNHDA, CDR2 SQIVND, per germline (reference sequence). The CDR3 loop spans 15 amino acids. The CDR3 nucleotides read TGTGCCAGTAGTATAAGGGACAGGGAATCGCGTGAAGCTTTCTTT. It encodes CASSIRDRESREAFF.

The chain recombines TRBV5-4 with TRBJ2-3, with 9 bases aligning to TRBD2. V dropped 7 bases and J dropped 4; count of bases not matched to a gene: 10. Germline CDR1 SGHNT, CDR2 YYREEE (reference sequence). The CDR3 totals 15 residues. The CDR3 region is CASWGGRAGSDTQYF. The CDR3, as DNA: TGTGCCAGCTGGGGCGGGAGGGCCGGTTCAGATACGCAGTATTTT.

The chain couples TRBV4-3 to TRBJ2-2; the D is unclear. The V gene's germline CDR1 is LGHNA and CDR2 YSLEER. This CDR3 region has 17 residues. Trimming took off 0 bases at V and 6 bases at J, with 17 bases between the two ends. CDR3 region: CASSQDYSNTAAGELFF. CDR3 DNA sequence: TGCGCCAGCAGCCAAGATTATAGCAATACCGCAGCCGGGGAGCTGTTTTTT.

The rearrangement joins TRBV29-1 to TRBJ1-3; no clear D gene. Germline CDR1 reads SQVTM; CDR2 reads ANQGSEA. Deletions cut 7 bases from V and 3 bases from J, with 10 bases between. CDR3 size: 12 residues. The CDR3 loop is CSAHGGGNTIYF. The DNA of the CDR3 is TGCAGCGCCCACGGAGGTGGAAACACCATATATTTT.

V gene TRBV28 combines with J gene TRBJ2-7; D may be TRBD1 (6 bases). The germline V gene has CDR1 MDHEN and CDR2 SYDVKM. CDR3 length: 14 amino acids. V was trimmed by 5 bases and J by 2 bases, leaving 13 bases between them. In DNA, the CDR3 is TGTGCCAGCAGTAAGATTGGACAGACCTACGAGCAGTACTTC. Residues: CASSKIGQTYEQYF.

The chain carries TRBV9 and TRBJ2-2, with D unresolved. Germline CDR1 SGDLS, CDR2 YYNGEE. V shed 4 bases and J shed 8 bases, with 9 bases lying between them. The CDR3 consists of 12 residues. In DNA, the CDR3 is TGTGCCAGCAGCCCAAATTTTGGGGAGCTGTTTTTT. This translates into CASSPNFGELFF. The full variable domain, in which reference TRBV9 and TRBJ2-2 provide the parts outside the CDR3, is DSGVTQTPKHLITATGQRVTLRCSPRSGDLSVYWYQQSLDQGLQFLIQYYNGEERAKGNILERFSAQQFPDLHSELNLSSLELGDSALYFCASSPNFGELFFGEGSRLTVL.